A selection of T cell receptor beta chains follows, all from one sample in a study of chronic HIV infection and antiretroviral therapy. TCRdb ran MiXCR on the 5' RACE reads and lists one entry per CDR3 protein. The repertoire holds 30,000 or so distinct CDR3 sequences, with around 8.6% as singletons. The sample was peripheral blood. All receptors come from an adult who had HIV and had not received antiretroviral therapy, or was an uninfected healthy control (not recorded which). Both conserved end residues are part of each CDR3. A D gene is named only where the DNA matches it firmly. Not all rows give a size; the values are once, few, many and, for expanded clones, a class.

clone size,J gene,D gene,V gene,CDR3 protein,CDR3 DNA
many,TRBJ2-6,.,TRBV11-2,CASSLVARSGANVLTF,TGTGCCAGCAGCCTAGTAGCTCGCTCTGGGGCCAACGTCCTGACTTTC
many,TRBJ2-1,.,TRBV29-1,CSVEGGVRLSYNEQFF,TGCAGCGTTGAAGGGGGGGTTAGGTTGTCCTACAATGAGCAGTTCTTC
.,TRBJ2-1,.,TRBV5-6,CASSLTDGEQFF,TGTGCCAGCAGCTTAACCGACGGTGAGCAGTTCTTC
few,TRBJ2-3,.,TRBV29-1,CSVRGGLTDTQYF,TGCAGCGTCAGGGGGGGCCTCACAGATACGCAGTATTTT
.,TRBJ1-1,.,TRBV20-1,CSAVVPRTEAFF,TGCAGTGCTGTAGTACCTAGGACTGAAGCTTTCTTT
few,TRBJ2-2,.,TRBV12-3/TRBV12-4,CASSFFGGELFF,TGTGCCAGCAGTTTTTTTGGGGGGGAGCTGTTTTTT
few,TRBJ2-1,TRBD2,TRBV7-9,CASSSMTSGRYNEQFF,TGTGCCAGCAGCTCGATGACTAGCGGACGTTACAATGAGCAGTTCTTC
few,TRBJ1-1,.,TRBV20-1,CSAGGGGGLEAFF,TGCAGTGCCGGAGGAGGTGGGGGCCTTGAAGCTTTCTTT
many,TRBJ1-1,.,TRBV5-1,CASSPGGGTEAFF,TGCGCCAGCAGCCCCGGGGGGGGAACTGAAGCTTTCTTT
.,TRBJ1-1,TRBD1,TRBV5-1,CASSRKGQLNTEAFF,TGCGCCAGCAGCCGAAAGGGACAGCTGAACACTGAAGCTTTCTTT
many,TRBJ2-1,TRBD2,TRBV29-1,CSVEGGTSGMNEQFF,TGCAGCGTTGAGGGGGGGACTAGCGGGATGAATGAGCAGTTCTTC
few,TRBJ2-3,.,TRBV5-6,CASSLDHTDTQYF,TGTGCCAGCAGCTTGGACCACACAGATACGCAGTATTTT
few,TRBJ2-3,TRBD1,TRBV29-1,CSVEMRGGKYTQYF,TGCAGCGTTGAGATGAGAGGGGGCAAATATACGCAGTATTTT
few,TRBJ1-2,TRBD1,TRBV2,CASSETGSNYGDTF,TGTGCCAGCAGCGAGACAGGGTCGAACTATGGCGACACCTTC
.,TRBJ2-1,.,TRBV29-1,CSVGDPPGEQFF,TGCAGCGTTGGAGACCCGCCGGGGGAGCAGTTCTTC
many,TRBJ2-7,TRBD2,TRBV6-1,CASSRGDTYEQYF,TGTGCCAGCAGCCGGGGGGATACCTACGAGCAGTACTTC
.,TRBJ1-3,.,TRBV15,CATSREVTAGNTIYF,TGTGCCACCAGCAGAGAGGTCACCGCGGGAAACACCATATATTTT
many,TRBJ1-6,.,TRBV6-2/TRBV6-3,CASNPTSEAYNSPLHF,TGTGCCAGCAACCCTACGTCAGAGGCGTATAATTCACCCCTCCACTTT
.,TRBJ1-2,TRBD1,TRBV10-3,CAISPGQVTSNYGYTF,TGTGCCATCAGCCCGGGACAGGTGACCTCTAACTATGGCTACACCTTC
few,TRBJ2-3,.,TRBV6-2/TRBV6-3,CASSYRESDTQYF,TGTGCCAGCAGTTACAGAGAATCGGATACGCAGTATTTT
few,TRBJ1-1,.,TRBV11-1,CASSLATGNTEAFF,TGTGCCAGCAGCTTAGCAACCGGGAACACTGAAGCTTTCTTT
.,TRBJ2-3,.,TRBV5-1,CASSPDKSTDTQYF,TGCGCCAGCAGCCCCGACAAGAGCACAGATACGCAGTATTTT
.,TRBJ1-2,.,TRBV7-6,CASSFGGGGQVRNGYTF,TGTGCCAGCAGCTTCGGGGGTGGGGGGCAGGTTCGGAATGGCTACACCTTC
.,TRBJ1-5,TRBD1,TRBV27,CASSSTGAFYSNQPQHF,TGTGCCAGCAGTTCGACAGGGGCCTTTTATAGCAATCAGCCCCAGCATTTT
.,TRBJ2-1,.,TRBV4-3,CASSQAWGGYNEQFF,TGCGCCAGCAGCCAAGCCTGGGGCGGCTACAATGAGCAGTTCTTC
few,TRBJ2-7,.,TRBV7-9,CASSLGRGPDEQYF,TGTGCCAGCAGCTTAGGCAGGGGCCCTGACGAGCAGTACTTC
.,TRBJ2-1,.,TRBV4-1,CASSPIPGQVYNEQFF,TGCGCCAGCAGCCCGATCCCAGGACAAGTCTACAATGAGCAGTTCTTC
many,TRBJ1-1,.,TRBV10-3,CAIKEGNTEAFF,TGTGCCATCAAAGAGGGGAACACTGAAGCTTTCTTT
many,TRBJ2-7,TRBD1,TRBV29-1,CSVRQGLTYEQYF,TGCAGCGTTAGACAGGGGCTCACCTACGAGCAGTACTTC